The 13 T cell receptor beta chains below come from one sample, sequenced in a study of blood T cell repertoires in COVID-19. Profiled with immunoSEQ multiplex PCR; TCRdb holds only in-frame clones, not every one. In the table there are about 300,000 clones, around nine tenths of which are singletons. Sequencing was performed on PBMCs or T cells enriched from blood (not recorded which). These receptors were collected from a woman between 18 and 29 years old who had recovered from COVID-19.

The rearrangement uses TRBV29-1 and TRBJ1-4; tentative D call: TRBD1 (5 bases). V gave up 4 bases and J gave up 8 bases, with 11 bases separating them. The CDR3 extends over 12 amino acids. From germline, CDR1 is SQVTM and CDR2 ANQGSEA. The DNA for the CDR3 is TGCAGCGTTGTGCAGGGAGGGGAAAAACTGTTTTTT. Protein product: CSVVQGGEKLFF.

This sequence joins TRBV11-2 and TRBJ2-2; possibly TRBD2 for D (6 bases). V shed 5 bases and J shed 1 base, with 14 bases lying between them. The germline V gene has CDR1 SGHAT and CDR2 FQNNGV. This CDR3 is built from 16 residues. The CDR3 protein is CASSTEGRENTGELFF. CDR3 DNA: TGTGCCAGCAGCACCGAGGGGCGGGAGAACACCGGGGAGCTGTTTTTT.

This clone was counted a few times. This chain joins TRBV5-7 and TRBJ2-7, with TRBD1 as a possible D gene (5 bases). TRBV5-7 is treated as an ORF (open reading frame) with a function not yet certain. This CDR3 has 19 residues. V shed 1 base and J shed 1 base, with 24 bases lying between them. The CDR3 DNA follows: TGTGCCAGCAGCTTGATGAAGTGGGGCTCGAAAGATCCATCCTACGAGCAGTACTTC. It translates to CASSLMKWGSKDPSYEQYF.

The CDR3 nucleotides are TGTGCCAGCAGTGTGGAAGGGGTATGGGGCACGAATGAGCAGTTCTTC. Translation: CASSVEGVWGTNEQFF. The chain combines TRBV6-1 with TRBJ2-1; weak D call: TRBD1 (5 bases). The CDR3 has 16 residues. The germline gives CDR1 MNHNS, CDR2 SASEGT. V lost 4 bases and J lost 7, with 20 bases in between.

V usage is TRBV6-4 and J usage is TRBJ1-2; no firm D call. Trimming removed 1 base at V and 13 bases at J, with 19 bases between. The V gene's germline CDR1 is MRHNA and CDR2 SNTAGT. CDR3 length: 14 amino acids. The DNA for the CDR3 is TGTGCCAGCAGTGACTTTTTCGGGGTTGGCCGTCCCACCTTC. Residues: CASSDFFGVGRPTF.

The rearrangement links TRBV28 to TRBJ2-3; D may be TRBD1 (6 bases). V shed 3 bases and J shed 6 bases, with 13 bases lying between them. CDR3 length: 14 amino acids. Germline V gene sequence: CDR1 MDHEN, CDR2 SYDVKM. CDR3 in amino acids: CASSLLDRGDTQYF. The CDR3 DNA sequence: TGTGCCAGCAGTTTGCTCGATAGGGGGGATACGCAGTATTTT.

This clone is a singleton in its sample. V is TRBV27 and J is TRBJ2-7; 9 bases align to TRBD2. The CDR3 contains 16 residues. CDR1 is MNHEY and CDR2 is SMNVEV in the germline V gene (reference sequence). J lost 4 bases, V lost 5 bases, and 12 bases had no gene match. CDR3 residues: CASSVLRAGGPYEQYF. The CDR3 DNA is TGTGCCAGCAGTGTACTCAGGGCGGGAGGGCCGTACGAGCAGTACTTC.

The chain combines TRBV6-5 with TRBJ1-2, with 11 positions matching TRBD1. This CDR3 is built from 16 residues. Germline V lookup: CDR1 MNHEY, CDR2 SVGAGI. The V segment lost 2 bases and the J segment 5 bases; nucleotides outside the gene matches: 7. This CDR3 is CASSYGQGARGYGYTF. The CDR3 DNA reads as TGTGCCAGCAGTTACGGACAGGGGGCTAGGGGGTATGGCTACACCTTC.

This rearrangement joins TRBV5-1 to TRBJ2-1; 9 nucleotides line up with TRBD2. CDR1 is SGHRS and CDR2 is YFSETQ in the germline V gene. Losses at the gene ends were 4 bases for V and 6 bases for J; bases not matched to a gene: 11. CDR3 size: 16 residues. This chain's CDR3 is CASSGPASGIFNEQFF. For the CDR3, the DNA is TGCGCCAGCAGCGGCCCGGCTAGCGGGATATTCAATGAGCAGTTCTTC.

This clone was counted only a few times. The V gene is TRBV15, the J gene TRBJ1-1; D is perhaps TRBD1 (5 bases). The CDR3 spans 15 residues. Trimming pared 0 bases from V and 1 base from J, leaving 9 bases between. In germline, CDR1 is LNHNV, CDR2 YYDKDF (reference sequence). CDR3 in amino acids: CATSRDPGANTEAFF. CDR3 nucleotide sequence: TGTGCCACCAGCAGAGATCCTGGGGCGAACACTGAAGCTTTCTTT.

This rearrangement joins TRBV9 to TRBJ2-7, with a tentative D call TRBD1 (5 bases). This CDR3 is built from 13 residues. V lost 0 bases to trimming and J lost 1 base, with 5 bases between them. Germline V lookup: CDR1 SGDLS, CDR2 YYNGEE. The CDR3 coding sequence is TGTGCCAGCAGCGTAGGACAGTCCTACGAGCAGTACTTC. This encodes CASSVGQSYEQYF. The variable domain in full, completed from reference TRBV9 and TRBJ2-7, reads DSGVTQTPKHLITATGQRVTLRCSPRSGDLSVYWYQQSLDQGLQFLIQYYNGEERAKGNILERFSAQQFPDLHSELNLSSLELGDSALYFCASSVGQSYEQYFGPGTRLTVT.

This chain links TRBV5-1 with TRBJ2-5; 7 bases are shared with TRBD2. The CDR3 length is 15 residues. Trimming removed 0 bases from V and 2 bases from J; junction bases left unmatched: 4. From germline, CDR1 is SGHRS and CDR2 YFSETQ. CDR3 sequence (DNA): TGCGCCAGCAGCTTGGCCGGGACTATACAAGAGACCCAGTACTTC. Its translation is CASSLAGTIQETQYF.

For the CDR3, the DNA is TGCAGCGTTGAGGTCAGGGCGAACACTGAAGCTTTCTTT. It specifies CSVEVRANTEAFF. This sequence joins TRBV29-1 and TRBJ1-1; tentatively, D is TRBD1 (5 bases). Trimming shortened V by 3 bases and J by 1 base, and 9 bases separated the two germline ends. Per the germline V gene, CDR1 is SQVTM and CDR2 is ANQGSEA. This CDR3 is built from 13 residues.